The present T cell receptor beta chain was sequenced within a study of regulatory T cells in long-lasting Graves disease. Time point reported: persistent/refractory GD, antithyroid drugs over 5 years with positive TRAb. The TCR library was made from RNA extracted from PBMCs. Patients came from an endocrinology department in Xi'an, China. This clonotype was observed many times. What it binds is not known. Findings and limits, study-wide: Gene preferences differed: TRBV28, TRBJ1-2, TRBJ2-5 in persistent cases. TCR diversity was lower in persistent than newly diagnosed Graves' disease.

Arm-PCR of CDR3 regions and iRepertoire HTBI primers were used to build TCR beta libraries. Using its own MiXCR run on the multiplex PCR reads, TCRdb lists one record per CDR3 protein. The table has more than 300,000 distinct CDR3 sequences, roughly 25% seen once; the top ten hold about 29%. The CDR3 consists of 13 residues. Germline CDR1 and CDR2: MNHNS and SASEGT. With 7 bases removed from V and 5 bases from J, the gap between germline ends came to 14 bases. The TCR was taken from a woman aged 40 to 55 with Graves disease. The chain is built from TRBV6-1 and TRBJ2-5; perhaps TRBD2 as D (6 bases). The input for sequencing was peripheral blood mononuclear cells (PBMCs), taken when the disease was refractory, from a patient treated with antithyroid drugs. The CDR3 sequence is CASTQNGGETQYF. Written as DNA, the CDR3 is TGTGCCAGCACTCAAAACGGAGGGGAGACCCAGTACTTC.